The T cell receptor (beta chain) under discussion was sequenced for a study of cytotoxic CD8 clonotypes in ibrutinib-treated CLL. Study at large: Responses: some 25 partial, 2 complete; after median roughly 63 months, about 15 stayed remitted, around twelve progressed.

The protocol was immunoSEQ multiplex PCR, while the TCRdb copy is restricted to in-frame clones and leaves out a portion. The sample lists under 200,000 clones, about 80% occurring once. Study-wide findings and caveats: Clonality (at baseline) was higher than in age-matched healthy donors and tracked circulating CD8+ T-cell counts.

Turning to this clone: What it recognizes is unknown.

The CDR3 sequence is 16 residues long. From germline, CDR1 is KGHSH and CDR2 LQKENI. Trimming cost V 4 bases and J 4 bases, with 17 bases left between them. The V call is TRBV18, the J call TRBJ2-1; possibly TRBD1 for D (5 bases). Here the sequenced sample was PBMCs, taken after 12 months of ibrutinib treatment. This TCR was recovered from a human donor with chronic lymphocytic leukemia. CDR3 bases: TGTGCCAGCTCACACCGACAGTCCCAAGCTTACAATGAGCAGTTCTTC. This translates into CASSHRQSQAYNEQFF.